The 18 T cell receptor beta chains below come from one sample, sequenced in a study of T cells expressing NK-cell markers. TCRdb reprocessed the 5' RACE reads, keeping one entry per CDR3 protein, no DNA. This sample's clone table lists about 430,000 distinct CDR3 sequences. The sample consisted of blood T cells: a sorted CD56 or NKG2C T cell subset, CD4+ or CD8+ T cells, or bulk PBMC T cells (not recorded which). These receptors all stem from a woman between 50 and 59 years old in good health.

The chain carries TRBV7-9 and TRBJ1-5. The CDR3 sequence is 12 residues long. Per the germline V gene, CDR1 is SEHNR and CDR2 is FQNEAQ (reference sequence). The chain's CDR3 is CASNTFSQPQHF.

The chain carries TRBV19 and TRBJ1-2. The CDR3 is made up of 12 amino acids. From germline, CDR1 is LNHDA and CDR2 SQIVND (reference sequence). The CDR3 loop reads CASREPNYGYTF.

The rearrangement links TRBV20-1 to TRBJ2-5; lacking DNA, the TRBD1 call made by TCRdb goes unchecked. Germline V CDR1 and CDR2: DFQATT, SNEGSKA (reference sequence). This CDR3 has 11 residues. CDR3 sequence reads: CSRGMGETQYF.

The chain carries TRBV7-8 and TRBJ2-7. The length of the CDR3 is 15 residues. Germline CDR1 and CDR2: SGHVS and FQNEAQ. Here the CDR3 reads CASSLLGLGSYEQYF.

V gene TRBV7-9 combines with J gene TRBJ2-7; without DNA, the TCRdb call of TRBD2 cannot be checked. CDR1 and CDR2 (germline): SEHNR, FQNEAQ (reference sequence). The CDR3 is 15 amino acids. This CDR3 is CASSFSASGIYEQYF. Looking up the rest from reference TRBV7-9 and TRBJ2-7 gives the full variable domain: DTGVSQNPRHKITKRGQNVTFRCDPISEHNRLYWYRQTLGQGPEFLTYFQNEAQLEKSRLLSDRFSAERPKGSFSTLEIQRTEQGDSAMYLCASSFSASGIYEQYFGPGTRLTVT.

The chain couples TRBV12-3 or TRBV12-4 to TRBJ2-7; TCRdb names TRBD2, which stays unverified in the absence of DNA. There are 16 residues in the CDR3. The chain's CDR3 is CASSPQAGGIIYEQYF.

The chain combines TRBV28 with TRBJ2-6; checking the TCRdb D call of TRBD1 is not possible without DNA. This CDR3 has 16 amino acids. Germline lookup yields CDR1 MDHEN and CDR2 SYDVKM. The CDR3 reads CASSLWGTAGANVLTF.

CDR3 loop: CSARSTGTGELFF. This chain joins TRBV20-1 and TRBJ2-2. The CDR3 spans 13 residues. In germline, CDR1 is DFQATT, CDR2 SNEGSKA (reference sequence).

The chain joins TRBV5-1 to TRBJ2-5; the D gene TCRdb calls, TRBD1, cannot be checked with no DNA. The CDR3 totals 14 residues. Germline CDR1 is SGHRS and CDR2 is YFSETQ. CDR3 in amino acids: CASSSTGSRATQYF.

The chain recombines TRBV5-4 with TRBJ2-2; as DNA is missing, the TRBD1 call by TCRdb cannot be tested. Germline CDR1 reads SGHNT; CDR2 reads YYREEE (reference sequence). The CDR3 is made up of 13 amino acids. CDR3 amino acids: CASSPPLTGELFF.

The J gene is TRBJ2-1, the V gene TRBV6-5; TCRdb indicates TRBD2, and absent DNA this call remains unverified. Germline V gene sequence: CDR1 MNHEY, CDR2 SVGAGI. The CDR3 loop spans 15 amino acids. Here the CDR3 reads CASNKGLERHNEQFF.

This sequence joins TRBV5-5 and TRBJ2-2; the TCRdb call, TRBD2, lacks DNA for checking. Germline loops: CDR1 SGHKS, CDR2 YYEKEE (reference sequence). The CDR3 runs 17 residues. The CDR3 spells CASSFDSSGSLGGELFF.

The chain carries TRBV11-3 and TRBJ2-3. Germline V lookup: CDR1 SGHNT, CDR2 YENEEA. The CDR3 covers 16 residues. The CDR3 loop reads CASSFEAINPMDTQYF.

The chain combines TRBV11-3 with TRBJ2-4; TCRdb's D call of TRBD2 is untestable without DNA. Germline V gives CDR1 SGHNT, CDR2 YENEEA. CDR3 length: 18 amino acids. The CDR3 loop reads CASSFGIRSPLAKNIQYF.

The chain links TRBV29-1 to TRBJ2-3; the D call of TRBD1 rests on TCRdb alone, since no DNA is present to check it. Germline V gives CDR1 SQVTM, CDR2 ANQGSEA. The CDR3 consists of 15 residues. The CDR3 region is CSVGGRTKGTDTQYF.

The chain uses TRBV6-5 and TRBJ2-2; as DNA is missing, the TRBD2 call by TCRdb cannot be tested. This CDR3 comprises 21 residues. Germline V CDR1 and CDR2: MNHEY, SVGAGI. CDR3 sequence reads: CASSSKPVGTSGRVRTGELFF.

The genes are TRBV7-2 and TRBJ2-1; TCRdb's D call, TRBD1, is unchecked because there is no DNA. The CDR3 length is 15 residues. CDR1 SGHTA and CDR2 FQGNSA come from the germline V gene. The CDR3 protein is CASSLGGTGYNEQFF. Variable domain in full (rest from reference TRBV7-2 and TRBJ2-1): GAGVSQSPSNKVTEKGKDVELRCDPISGHTALYWYRQSLGQGLEFLIYFQGNSAPDKSGLPSDRFSAERTGGSVSTLTIQRTQQEDSAVYLCASSLGGTGYNEQFFGPGTRLTVL.

The rearrangement uses TRBV5-5 and TRBJ2-7. Per germline, CDR1 SGHKS and CDR2 YYEKEE (reference sequence). This CDR3 has 13 amino acids. The CDR3: CASSFKEGYEQYF.